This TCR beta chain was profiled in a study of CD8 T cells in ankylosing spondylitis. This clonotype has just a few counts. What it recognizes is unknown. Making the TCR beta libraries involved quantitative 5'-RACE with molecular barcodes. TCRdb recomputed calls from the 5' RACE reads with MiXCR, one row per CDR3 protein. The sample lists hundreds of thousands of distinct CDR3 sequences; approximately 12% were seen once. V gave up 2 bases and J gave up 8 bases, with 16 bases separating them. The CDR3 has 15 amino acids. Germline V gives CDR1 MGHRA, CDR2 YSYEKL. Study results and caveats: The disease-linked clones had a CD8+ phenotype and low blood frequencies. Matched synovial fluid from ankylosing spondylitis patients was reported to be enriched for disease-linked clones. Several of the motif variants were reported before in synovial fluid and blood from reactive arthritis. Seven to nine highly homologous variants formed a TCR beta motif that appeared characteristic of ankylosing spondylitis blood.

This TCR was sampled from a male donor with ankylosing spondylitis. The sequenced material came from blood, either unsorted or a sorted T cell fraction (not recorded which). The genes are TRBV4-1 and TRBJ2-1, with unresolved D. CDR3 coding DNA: TGCGCCAGCAGCCAATTTGGGTCCGGGTCCCATGAGCAGTTCTTC. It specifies CASSQFGSGSHEQFF.